Presented here are 26 T cell receptor beta chains from one specimen sequenced in a study of shared clonotypes between healthy human individuals. The protocol was immunoSEQ multiplex PCR, while the TCRdb copy is restricted to in-frame clones and leaves out a portion. The table shows around 200,000 clones, with about 66% occurring only once. The source material was memory CD4+ T cells sorted from blood. Subset denoted: CD45RA-negative fraction. The receptors derive from a man between 25 and 39 years old in good health.

This clone was seen more than once but under ten times. The V gene is TRBV7-9, the J gene TRBJ1-5, with 10 nucleotides matching TRBD1. The trim removed 5 bases at V and 4 bases at J, leaving 5 bases unmatched. The CDR3 is 15 amino acids. Germline V gives CDR1 SEHNR, CDR2 FQNEAQ (reference sequence). The CDR3 DNA is TGTGCCAGCAGCGATGGGACAGGGGCTAATCAGCCCCAGCATTTT. Its translation: CASSDGTGANQPQHF. The full variable domain, its missing parts supplied by reference TRBV7-9 and TRBJ1-5, is DTGVSQNPRHKITKRGQNVTFRCDPISEHNRLYWYRQTLGQGPEFLTYFQNEAQLEKSRLLSDRFSAERPKGSFSTLEIQRTEQGDSAMYLCASSDGTGANQPQHFGDGTRLSIL.

This clone was detected ten times or more. The J gene is TRBJ2-2, the V gene TRBV9; 8 nucleotides match TRBD2. This CDR3 has 18 amino acids. The ends lost 3 bases at V and 4 bases at J; junction bases unmatched: 14. Per germline, CDR1 SGDLS and CDR2 YYNGEE. The CDR3 spells CASSAAGGPRSTTGELFF. The CDR3 coding sequence is TGTGCCAGCAGCGCCGCGGGGGGACCTCGGTCCACCACCGGGGAGCTGTTTTTT.

The rearrangement uses TRBV6-5 and TRBJ2-1; the match to TRBD2 covers 8 bases. CDR3 length: 14 amino acids. Germline-derived CDR1 and CDR2 are MNHEY and SVGAGI. With V trimmed by 0 bases and J by 12 bases, 7 bases remained unmatched. The CDR3 coding sequence is TGTGCCAGCAGTTACTCCCGGGAGGGGCGTGGGCAGTTCTTC. Translated: CASSYSREGRGQFF.

The chain links TRBV15 to TRBJ1-1; D is undetermined. Germline CDR1 is LNHNV and CDR2 is YYDKDF (reference sequence). Trimming took off 1 base at V and 6 bases at J, with 9 bases between the two ends. CDR3 length equals 13 residues. The CDR3: CATSRGGTSEAFF. In DNA form, the CDR3 reads TGTGCCACCAGCAGAGGAGGCACCTCTGAAGCTTTCTTT.

The V call is TRBV29-1, the J call TRBJ2-3; 7 nucleotides agree with TRBD1. The J segment lost 5 bases and the V segment lost 8 bases, leaving 10 bases of the junction unmatched. Germline CDR1 is SQVTM and CDR2 is ANQGSEA. The length of the CDR3 is 13 residues. CDR3: CSSDEGAVDTQYF. The CDR3 coding sequence is TGCAGCTCTGACGAGGGGGCCGTAGATACGCAGTATTTT.

The chain links TRBV7-2 to TRBJ2-7; D uncertain. V dropped 1 base and J dropped 7 bases, with 5 bases sitting between them. Germline V gene sequence: CDR1 SGHTA, CDR2 FQGNSA. This CDR3 comprises 11 residues. The CDR3: CASSLDQEQYF. DNA of the CDR3: TGTGCCAGCAGCTTAGATCAGGAGCAGTACTTC.

This clone was recorded many times. The chain employs TRBV4-2 and TRBJ2-7, with D unresolved. Germline V gene sequence: CDR1 LGHNA, CDR2 YNFKEQ. V was pared by 4 bases and J by 6 bases, with 13 bases between. The CDR3 contains 13 residues. The CDR3: CASSPRPRGEQYF. In nucleotides, the CDR3 is TGTGCCAGCAGCCCCCGACCTAGAGGCGAGCAGTACTTC.

This chain uses TRBV25-1 with TRBJ1-2, with D hard to call. Per germline, CDR1 MGHDK and CDR2 SYGVNS. CDR3 length: 14 residues. The V end was cut by 1 base, the J end by 5 bases, with 11 bases between. CDR3 sequence (DNA): TGTGCCAGCAGTGAATTCGTAGCGGGGTATGGCTACACCTTC. This codes for CASSEFVAGYGYTF.

Comments on this clone: Other nucleotide sequences in the sample specify the same CDR3. The chain joins TRBV28 to TRBJ2-7; TRBD2 aligns across 8 bases. This CDR3 has 13 amino acids. Per the germline V gene, CDR1 is MDHEN and CDR2 is SYDVKM. V gave up 2 bases and J gave up 3 bases; unmatched junction bases: 0. CDR3 coding DNA: TGTGCCAGCAGTTTAGGGACTAGCTACGAGCAGTACTTC. Its translation is CASSLGTSYEQYF. The full variable domain, its missing parts supplied by reference TRBV28 and TRBJ2-7, is DVKVTQSSRYLVKRTGEKVFLECVQDMDHENMFWYRQDPGLGLRLIYFSYDVKMKEKGDIPEGYSVSREKKERFSLILESASTNQTSMYLCASSLGTSYEQYFGPGTRLTVT.

The chain joins TRBV7-8 to TRBJ1-5; no definite D call. The CDR3 loop spans 13 amino acids. V was clipped by 1 base and J by 7 bases, with 8 bases between them. Germline CDR1 reads SGHVS; CDR2 reads FQNEAQ. This CDR3 reads CASSLGAVQPQHF. In DNA form, the CDR3 reads TGTGCCAGCAGCTTAGGTGCCGTCCAGCCCCAGCATTTT.

This chain joins TRBV25-1 and TRBJ1-1, with TRBD1 matching 9 bases. V lost 4 bases, J lost 3 bases, and 6 bases stayed unmatched. The CDR3 is 15 residues long. Germline loops: CDR1 MGHDK, CDR2 SYGVNS. The CDR3 here is CASSGTGAGDTEAFF. In DNA form, the CDR3 reads TGTGCCAGCAGTGGGACAGGGGCCGGAGACACTGAAGCTTTCTTT.

The chain has TRBV5-1 and TRBJ2-4; no clear D gene. The V end was cut by 0 bases, the J end by 0 bases, with 10 bases between. This CDR3 is 16 amino acids long. Germline V gives CDR1 SGHRS, CDR2 YFSETQ. CDR3 region: CASSLVASQAKNIQYF. The CDR3 bases are TGCGCCAGCAGCTTGGTGGCTAGTCAAGCCAAAAACATTCAGTACTTC.

At least ten counts were recorded for this clone. J is TRBJ2-7 and V is TRBV28, with D tentatively TRBD2 (6 bases). Germline V gene data show CDR1 as MDHEN and CDR2 as SYDVKM. This CDR3 comprises 14 residues. V dropped 8 bases and J dropped 0 bases, with 14 bases sitting between them. The CDR3 bases are TGTGCCAGCGGGGGAGGTAGTAGCTCCTACGAGCAGTACTTC. As protein: CASGGGSSSYEQYF.

This clone appeared a few times. The rearrangement joins TRBV5-1 to TRBJ2-7; unclear D gene. V shed 0 bases and J shed 4 bases, with 8 bases lying between them. This CDR3 is 13 amino acids long. The germline V gene encodes CDR1 SGHRS and CDR2 YFSETQ. CDR3 nucleotide sequence: TGCGCCAGCAGCTTGGCCGGTGTATACGAGCAGTACTTC. Its protein is CASSLAGVYEQYF.

This clone was counted a few times. V gene TRBV2 combines with J gene TRBJ1-1; D gene ambiguous. Germline CDR1 reads SNHLY; CDR2 reads FYNNEI. This CDR3 is 13 amino acids long. V gave up 5 bases and J gave up 11 bases, with 18 bases separating them. CDR3 sequence: CASSHPGPDTAFF. The DNA for the CDR3 is TGTGCCAGCAGTCACCCGGGCCCGGATACGGCTTTCTTT.

V gene TRBV28 combines with J gene TRBJ1-2, with D maybe TRBD1 (6 bases). The length of the CDR3 is 14 residues. V was clipped by 2 bases and J by 4 bases, with 11 bases between them. CDR1 and CDR2 (germline): MDHEN, SYDVKM. CDR3: CASSLVSRGYGYTF. The CDR3 nucleotides read TGTGCCAGCAGTTTAGTTTCCAGGGGCTATGGCTACACCTTC.

Concerning this clone itself: The junction and the germline gene differ at one end; a read error may be behind it. The rearrangement uses TRBV4-3 and TRBJ1-1, with D hard to call. This CDR3 is 11 amino acids long. Germline assignment: CDR1 LGHNA and CDR2 YSLEER. The CDR3 coding sequence is TGCGCCAGCAGCCAAGATCGGAGGTTTTGGTTT. It yields the protein CASSQDRRFWF.

This clone has a handful of counts. This rearrangement joins TRBV2 to TRBJ2-7; 7 bases align to TRBD2. The trim removed 6 bases at V and 4 bases at J, leaving 9 bases unmatched. Looked up from germline, CDR1 is SNHLY and CDR2 is FYNNEI. This CDR3 has 14 residues. CDR3 coding DNA: TGTGCCAGCAGATTCAGGGACTACATATACGAGCAGTACTTC. It is translated as CASRFRDYIYEQYF.

V usage is TRBV5-1 and J usage is TRBJ2-1; D ambiguous. The V end lost 2 bases, the J end lost 0 bases, and 12 bases lay between the germline ends. The CDR3 extends over 16 amino acids. Germline V gene sequence: CDR1 SGHRS, CDR2 YFSETQ. This CDR3 reads CASSLDIQSSYNEQFF. CDR3 nucleotide sequence: TGCGCCAGCAGCTTAGACATCCAGTCCTCCTACAATGAGCAGTTCTTC. The variable domain in full, with the rest retrieved from reference TRBV5-1 and TRBJ2-1, is KAGVTQTPRYLIKTRGQQVTLSCSPISGHRSVSWYQQTPGQGLQFLFEYFSETQRNKGNFPGRFSGRQFSNSRSEMNVSTLELGDSALYLCASSLDIQSSYNEQFFGPGTRLTVL.

This chain connects TRBV15 to TRBJ2-7; a weak D match, TRBD1 (6 bases). Germline lookup yields CDR1 LNHNV and CDR2 YYDKDF (reference sequence). Trimming removed 0 bases from V and 6 bases from J, with 18 bases in between. CDR3 length equals 16 residues. CDR3 in DNA: TGTGCCACCAGCAGAGAGCGGATGGCAGGGGCACTCGAGCAGTACTTC. The encoded protein is CATSRERMAGALEQYF. The full variable domain, rest sourced from reference TRBV15 and TRBJ2-7, is DAMVIQNPRYQVTQFGKPVTLSCSQTLNHNVMYWYQQKSSQAPKLLFHYYDKDFNNEADTPDNFQSRRPNTSFCFLDIRSPGLGDTAMYLCATSRERMAGALEQYFGPGTRLTVT.

In its sample, this clone was seen a few times. The rearrangement uses TRBV9 and TRBJ1-1, with D possibly TRBD1 on 6 matching bases. V was cut by 2 bases and J by 2 bases, with 10 bases left in between. Per the germline V gene, CDR1 is SGDLS and CDR2 is YYNGEE. The CDR3 length is 14 residues. The chain's CDR3 is CASSVTGTNTEAFF. The DNA of the CDR3 is TGTGCCAGCAGCGTCACAGGGACAAACACTGAAGCTTTCTTT. The complete variable domain, with remaining parts taken from reference TRBV9 and TRBJ1-1, reads DSGVTQTPKHLITATGQRVTLRCSPRSGDLSVYWYQQSLDQGLQFLIQYYNGEERAKGNILERFSAQQFPDLHSELNLSSLELGDSALYFCASSVTGTNTEAFFGQGTRLTVV.

This chain joins TRBV7-7 and TRBJ2-6; 7 positions match TRBD1. Looked up from germline, CDR1 is SSHAT and CDR2 is FNYEAQ (reference sequence). After removal of 5 bases from V and 0 bases from J, the junction contained 13 bases not matched to a gene. The CDR3 covers 19 residues. CDR3 nucleotides: TGTGCCAGCAGCGTAGGAAGGACAGGACGAGACTCTGGGGCCAACGTCCTGACTTTC. As protein: CASSVGRTGRDSGANVLTF.

As regards this clone: A much larger clone differs from this one at a single base, so this may be a read error. This same CDR3 is encoded by further DNA sequences in the sample. The chain links TRBV7-8 to TRBJ1-1; weak D call: TRBD1 (5 bases). Germline loops: CDR1 SGHVS, CDR2 FQNEAQ. The V end was cut by 1 base, the J end by 1 base, with 7 bases between. This CDR3 comprises 14 residues. In DNA, the CDR3 is TGTGCCAGCAGCTTAGGGGGCTCGAACACTGAAGCTTTCTTT. Its protein is CASSLGGSNTEAFF. Drawing the rest from reference TRBV7-8 and TRBJ1-1, the complete variable domain is GAGVSQSPRYKVAKRGQDVALRCDPISGHVSLFWYQQALGQGPEFLTYFQNEAQLDKSGLPSDRFFAERPEGSVSTLKIQRTQQEDSAVYLCASSLGGSNTEAFFGQGTRLTVV.

V usage is TRBV7-9 and J usage is TRBJ2-1, with 11 positions matching TRBD2. J gave up 7 bases and V 3 bases, and 5 bases lay outside the gene matches. In germline, CDR1 is SEHNR, CDR2 FQNEAQ (reference sequence). The CDR3 covers 15 residues. The CDR3 nucleotides are TGTGCCAGCAGCTTCCTACTAGCGGGAGCAAATGAGCAGTTCTTC. Its translation: CASSFLLAGANEQFF.

In its sample, this clone was seen once. The gene calls are TRBV7-9 and TRBJ2-1; weak D call: TRBD1 (7 bases). The ends were cut back, 5 bases at V and 10 bases at J, with 15 bases in the middle. Germline loops: CDR1 SEHNR, CDR2 FQNEAQ (reference sequence). CDR3 length: 13 amino acids. The CDR3 DNA reads TGTGCCAGCAGCCCCTCACCAGGGGGGGAGCAGTTCTTC. Its translation is CASSPSPGGEQFF.

This clone has a handful of counts. The chain uses TRBV27 and TRBJ1-1; D is ambiguous. Germline V gives CDR1 MNHEY, CDR2 SMNVEV (reference sequence). V was pared by 11 bases and J by 2 bases, with 18 bases between. The CDR3 contains 14 residues. The CDR3 DNA follows: TGTGCCTCCTACCCCTGGGCAGACAACACTGAAGCTTTCTTT. It codes for CASYPWADNTEAFF.